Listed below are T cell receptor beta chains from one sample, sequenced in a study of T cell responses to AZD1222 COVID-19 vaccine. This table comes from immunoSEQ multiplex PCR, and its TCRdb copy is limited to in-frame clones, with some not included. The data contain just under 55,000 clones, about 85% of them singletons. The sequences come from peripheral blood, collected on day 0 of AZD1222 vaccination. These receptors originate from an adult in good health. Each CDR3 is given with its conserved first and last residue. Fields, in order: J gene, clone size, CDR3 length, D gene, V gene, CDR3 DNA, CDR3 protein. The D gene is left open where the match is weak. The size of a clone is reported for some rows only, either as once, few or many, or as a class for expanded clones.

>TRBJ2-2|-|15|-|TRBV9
TGTGCCAGCAGCGGAATCGGGACTTCCACCGGGGAGCTGTTTTTT
CASSGIGTSTGELFF
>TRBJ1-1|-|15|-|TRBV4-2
TGTGCCAGCAGCCAAGATATGGGATGGGACACTGAAGCTTTCTTT
CASSQDMGWDTEAFF
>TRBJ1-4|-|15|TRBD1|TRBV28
TGTGCCAGCAGTTTAGGGGGACAGGGAAATGAAAAACTGTTTTTT
CASSLGGQGNEKLFF
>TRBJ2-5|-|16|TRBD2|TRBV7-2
TGTGCCAGCAGCCCCCGTAGCGGGGGTGCTCGGGAGACCCAGTACTTC
CASSPRSGGARETQYF
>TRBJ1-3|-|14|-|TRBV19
TGTGCCAGTACGTCCTGGGGGGCTGGAAACACCATATATTTT
CASTSWGAGNTIYF
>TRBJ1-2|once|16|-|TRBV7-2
TGTGCCAGCAGCCCGTCGGGGAGGAGGGACAACTATGGCTACACCTTC
CASSPSGRRDNYGYTF
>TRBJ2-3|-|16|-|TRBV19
TGTGCCAGTAGTATATGGGGCAGGGGACGCACAGATACGCAGTATTTT
CASSIWGRGRTDTQYF
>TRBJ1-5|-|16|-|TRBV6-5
TGTGCCAGCAGTTACTCAGCAGGGGAGCGCAATCAGCCCCAGCATTTT
CASSYSAGERNQPQHF
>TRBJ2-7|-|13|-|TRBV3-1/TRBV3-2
TGTGCCAGCACAACTCAGGCTTCCTACGAGCAGTACTTC
CASTTQASYEQYF
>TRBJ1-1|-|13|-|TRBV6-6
TGTGCCAGCAGACAGATAGTGAACACTGAAGCTTTCTTT
CASRQIVNTEAFF
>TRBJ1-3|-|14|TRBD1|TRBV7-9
TGTGCCGGGAGTCAGGGGGAAGCTGGAAACACCATATATTTT
CAGSQGEAGNTIYF
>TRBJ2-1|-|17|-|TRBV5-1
TGCGCCAGCAGCTTGGGGGTCGGGTCAGCCCAATACAATGAGCAGTTCTTC
CASSLGVGSAQYNEQFF
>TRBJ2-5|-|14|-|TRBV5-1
TGCGCCAGCACATCTCTCCGGGGTCAAGAGACCCAGTACTTC
CASTSLRGQETQYF
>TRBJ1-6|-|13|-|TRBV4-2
TGTGCCAGCAGCCAAGATAATGAGACCCCCCTCCACTTT
CASSQDNETPLHF
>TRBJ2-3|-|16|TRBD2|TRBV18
TGTGCCAGCTCACCGGGACTAGCGGGAATCCCGAATACGCAGTATTTT
CASSPGLAGIPNTQYF
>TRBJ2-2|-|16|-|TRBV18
TGTGCCAGCTCACCACCGGGATCCTCCGAGAACGGGGAGCTGTTTTTT
CASSPPGSSENGELFF
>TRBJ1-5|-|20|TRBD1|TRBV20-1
TGCAGTGCTAGTAATACAGCCGGGACAGGGTTCTCGGGCGTCTATCAGCCCCAGCATTTT
CSASNTAGTGFSGVYQPQHF
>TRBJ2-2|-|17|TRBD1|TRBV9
TGTGCCAGCAGCGTAACAGGGGGCTCCCCGAACACCGGGGAGCTGTTTTTT
CASSVTGGSPNTGELFF
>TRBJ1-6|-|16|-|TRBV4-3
TGCGCCAGCAGCCAAACCAGGGCGGCGAATAATTCACCCCTCCACTTT
CASSQTRAANNSPLHF
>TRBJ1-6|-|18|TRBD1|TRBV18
TGTGCCAGCTCACCACGAGGAACGACAGGGGTTGGTAGTTCACCCCTCCACTTT
CASSPRGTTGVGSSPLHF
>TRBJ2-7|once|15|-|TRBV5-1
TGCGCCAGCAGCTTGGCCGGGGATGGCTCCTACGAGCAGTACTTC
CASSLAGDGSYEQYF
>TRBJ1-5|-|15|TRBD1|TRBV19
TGTGCCAGTAGCACTCCGGGACAGATCAATCAGCCCCAGCATTTT
CASSTPGQINQPQHF
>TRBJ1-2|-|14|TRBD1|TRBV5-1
TGCGCCAGCAGCCTAAGATTGACAGGGGCCGGCTACACCTTC
CASSLRLTGAGYTF
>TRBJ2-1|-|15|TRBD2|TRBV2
TGTGCCAGCAGTGGACTAGCGGGGGCCTACAATGAGCAGTTCTTC
CASSGLAGAYNEQFF
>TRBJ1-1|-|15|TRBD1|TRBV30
TGTGCCTGGAGTAACGCGGACAGGGCCTACACTGAAGCTTTCTTT
CAWSNADRAYTEAFF
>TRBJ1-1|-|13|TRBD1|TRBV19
TGTGCCAGTAAGAGACAGGGATTGACTGAAGCTTTCTTT
CASKRQGLTEAFF
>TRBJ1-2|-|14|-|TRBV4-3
TGCGCCAGCAGCCAAGATGTCGGGGGCCGAGGCTACACCTTC
CASSQDVGGRGYTF
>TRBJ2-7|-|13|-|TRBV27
TGTGCCAGCAGTTTATCGAACAGCTACGAGCAGTACTTC
CASSLSNSYEQYF